This T cell receptor (beta chain) was captured in a study of identical twins. TCRdb reanalysed the 5' RACE reads using MiXCR and keeps one entry per CDR3 protein. The repertoire consists of under 1 million distinct CDR3 sequences, with roughly an eighth occurring once and the leading ten covering around 1.6%. Whole-study results and caveats: Twin-shared out-of-frame alpha sequences showed excess low generation probability. Among beta out-of-frame sequences, excess sharing between twins appeared weaker.

This CDR3 contains 15 residues. Between the trimmed V and J ends, which lost 1 base and 1 base, there was a span of 10 bases. Germline assignment: CDR1 MNHNS and CDR2 SASEGT. A note on this clonotype: Its antigen is still unknown.

The same sample was also used in a study of yellow fever vaccine responses in identical twins. That paper notes: It has been reported that, in twins, the vaccine T cell response seemed partly convergent and partly personalized.

The sequence came from a woman aged 18-29 years in good health. The specimen sequenced was PBMCs. The chain employs TRBV6-1 and TRBJ1-1; no definite D call. The CDR3 spells CASSEEAGRNTEAFF. The DNA for the CDR3 is TGTGCCAGCAGTGAAGAAGCGGGTCGGAACACTGAAGCTTTCTTT.